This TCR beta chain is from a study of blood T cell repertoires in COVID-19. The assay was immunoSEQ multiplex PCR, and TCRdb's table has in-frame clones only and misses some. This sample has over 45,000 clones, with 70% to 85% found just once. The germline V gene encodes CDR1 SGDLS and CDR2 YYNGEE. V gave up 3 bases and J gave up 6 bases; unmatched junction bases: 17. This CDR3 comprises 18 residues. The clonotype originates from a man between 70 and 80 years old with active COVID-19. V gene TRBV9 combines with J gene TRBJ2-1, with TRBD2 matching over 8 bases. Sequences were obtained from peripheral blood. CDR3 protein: CASSARGAGGLSGNEQFF. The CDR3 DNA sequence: TGTGCCAGCAGCGCCCGTGGGGCGGGGGGCCTGTCGGGCAATGAGCAGTTCTTC. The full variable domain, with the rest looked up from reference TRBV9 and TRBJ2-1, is DSGVTQTPKHLITATGQRVTLRCSPRSGDLSVYWYQQSLDQGLQFLIQYYNGEERAKGNILERFSAQQFPDLHSELNLSSLELGDSALYFCASSARGAGGLSGNEQFFGPGTRLTVL.